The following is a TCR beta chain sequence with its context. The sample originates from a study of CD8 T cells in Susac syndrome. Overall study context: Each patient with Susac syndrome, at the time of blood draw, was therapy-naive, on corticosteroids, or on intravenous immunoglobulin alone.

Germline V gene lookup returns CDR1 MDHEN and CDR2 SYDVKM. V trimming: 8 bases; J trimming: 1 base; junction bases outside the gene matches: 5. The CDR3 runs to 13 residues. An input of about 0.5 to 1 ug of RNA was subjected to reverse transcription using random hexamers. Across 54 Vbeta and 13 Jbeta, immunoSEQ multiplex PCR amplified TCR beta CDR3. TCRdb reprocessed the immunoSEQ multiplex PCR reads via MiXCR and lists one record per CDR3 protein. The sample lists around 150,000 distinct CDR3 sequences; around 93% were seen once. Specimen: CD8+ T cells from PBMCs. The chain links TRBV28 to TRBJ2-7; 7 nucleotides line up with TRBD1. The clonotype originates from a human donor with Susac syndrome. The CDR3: CASARDRSYEQYF. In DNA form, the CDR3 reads TGTGCCAGCGCGAGGGACAGATCCTACGAGCAGTACTTC.